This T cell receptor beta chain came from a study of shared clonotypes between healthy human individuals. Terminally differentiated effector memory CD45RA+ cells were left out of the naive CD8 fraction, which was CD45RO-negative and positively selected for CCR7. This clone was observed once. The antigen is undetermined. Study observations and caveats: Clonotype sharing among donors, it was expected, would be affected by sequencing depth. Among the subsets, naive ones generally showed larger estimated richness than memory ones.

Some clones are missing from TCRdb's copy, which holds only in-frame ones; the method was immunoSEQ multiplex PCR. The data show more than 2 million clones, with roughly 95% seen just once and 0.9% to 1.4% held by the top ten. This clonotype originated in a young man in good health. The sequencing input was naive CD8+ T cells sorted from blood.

The CDR3 DNA reads TGTGCCAGCAGTTTGCTTGCCGTGAGCGGGCTTAGCACAGATACGCAGTATTTT. Protein: CASSLLAVSGLSTDTQYF. V usage is TRBV27 and J usage is TRBJ2-3, with a possible D match to TRBD2 (6 bases). The germline V gene has CDR1 MNHEY and CDR2 SMNVEV (reference sequence). Trimming removed 3 bases from V and 0 bases from J, with 19 bases in between. This CDR3 has 18 amino acids.